This T cell receptor (beta chain) was observed in a study of shared clonotypes between healthy human individuals. The assay was run at deep level. Data came from immunoSEQ multiplex PCR; TCRdb stores just in-frame clones and leaves some out. The table shows about 680,000 clones, with just over 90% occurring only once. On this clone: Its antigen is undetermined.

Terminally differentiated effector memory CD45RA+ cells were left out of the naive CD8 fraction, which was CD45RO-negative and positively selected for CCR7. Adults of Caucasian background living in Nashville, Tennessee made up all donors. Study-wide results and caveats: Rarefaction gave evidence that sorted-subset sequencing remained incomplete despite large depth.

The CDR3 sequence is 13 residues long. Germline V CDR1 and CDR2: SGDLS, YYNGEE. Unmatched junction bases numbered 10, after V lost 7 bases and J lost 9 bases. Sequenced: naive CD8+ T cells sorted from blood. V and J are TRBV9 and TRBJ2-1; TRBD1 matches at 7 bases. This TCR came from a man aged 30-40 years in good health. CDR3 residues: CASEGASTIEQFF. CDR3 nucleotide sequence: TGTGCCAGCGAGGGGGCTAGTACAATTGAGCAGTTCTTC.